The sample holds a few counts of the clone carrying this T cell receptor (beta chain). Its antigen is unknown. One end of the junction does not line up with germline, which may come from a read error. Germline V gene data show CDR1 as SGHAT and CDR2 as FQNNGV. This CDR3 comprises 14 residues. TCRbeta libraries were built with three rounds of nested PCR, modified from ARM-PCR. Via MiXCR, TCRdb re-called the multiplex PCR reads, giving one row per CDR3 protein. The data contain over 100,000 distinct CDR3 sequences, roughly 80% of them singletons. The template was RNA from unsorted bulk tissue. The data were obtained in a study of tumor and adjacent non-tumor tissue in lung cancer. Findings and limits, study-wide: Compared with tumor, normal lung showed significantly lower TCR diversity.

This chain uses TRBV11-2 with TRBJ1-5; tentatively, D is TRBD1 (5 bases). This sequence originates from a woman aged 60 to 75 with non-small cell lung cancer. Sequencing was performed on lung tumor tissue. The CDR3 reads CVSSLERAGQPQHF. The CDR3 nucleotides are TGTGTCAGCAGTTTGGAACGCGCGGGGCAACCCCAGCATTTT. Full variable domain (outside the CDR3, taken from reference TRBV11-2 and TRBJ1-5): EAGVAQSPRYKIIEKRQSVAFWCNPISGHATLYWYQQILGQGPKLLIQFQNNGVVDDSQLPKDRFSAERLKGVDSTLKIQPAKLEDSAVYLCVSSLERAGQPQHFGDGTRLSIL.